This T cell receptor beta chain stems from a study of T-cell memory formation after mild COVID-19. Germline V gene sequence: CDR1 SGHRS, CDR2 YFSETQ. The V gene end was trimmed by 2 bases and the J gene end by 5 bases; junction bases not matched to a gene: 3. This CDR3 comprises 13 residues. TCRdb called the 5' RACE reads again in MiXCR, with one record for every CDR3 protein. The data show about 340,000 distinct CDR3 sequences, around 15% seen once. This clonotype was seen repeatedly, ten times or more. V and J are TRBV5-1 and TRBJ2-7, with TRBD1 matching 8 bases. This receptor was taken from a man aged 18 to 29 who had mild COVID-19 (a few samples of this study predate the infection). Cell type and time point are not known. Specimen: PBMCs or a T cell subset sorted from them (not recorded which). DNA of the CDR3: TGCGCCAGCAGCTTTGACAGGGGCGACGAGCAGTACGTC. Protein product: CASSFDRGDEQYV.